This T cell receptor (beta chain) was documented in a study of cytotoxic CD8 clonotypes in ibrutinib-treated CLL. About the research overall: Among the patients, over 9 presented as relapsed/refractory and 15 as treatment-naive; around 18 showed unmutated IGHV. Sample averages reached 255,043 productive templates and roughly 96,000 productive rearrangements.

Profiled with immunoSEQ multiplex PCR; TCRdb holds only in-frame clones, not every one. Of 20,000 or so clones listed, over 70% are singletons. Trimming took off 5 bases at V and 2 bases at J, with 7 bases between the two ends. CDR1 and CDR2 from the germline V gene are DFQATT and SNEGSKA (reference sequence). CDR3 length: 11 amino acids. Sequences were derived from PBMCs, sampled before ibrutinib treatment. This clonotype was sampled from a human donor with chronic lymphocytic leukemia. The rearrangement uses TRBV20-1 and TRBJ2-7; D is unclear. The CDR3 coding sequence is TGCAGTGCTGTGGCCGCCTACGAGCAGTACTTC. Its translation is CSAVAAYEQYF.